This T cell receptor beta chain stems from a study of radiotherapy plus CTLA-4 blockade in lung cancer. About the study: Objective response rate was 18%; disease control rate, approximately 33%.

Study-wide results and caveats: Clones of tumor-derived TCRs expanded in blood after radiotherapy plus ipilimumab. Per reports, early blood T cell clone dynamics, plus interferon-beta, forecast response most strongly.

Patients with chemo-refractory metastatic non-small-cell lung cancer received focal radiation plus CTLA-4 blockade with ipilimumab. Produced via immunoSEQ multiplex PCR; TCRdb's table is partial and in-frame only. The sample shows fewer than 90,000 clones, under 85% of them seen only once. With respect to this clone: Its antigen is unidentified.

The germline CDR1 and CDR2 sequences are KGHSY and FQNENV. The V end was cut by 0 bases, the J end by 6 bases, with 5 bases between. The CDR3 contains 13 residues. The receptor comes from a human donor with non-small cell lung cancer who had stable disease on radiotherapy plus ipilimumab. This material consisted of peripheral blood, taken from a patient treated with radiotherapy plus ipilimumab. The genes are TRBV16 and TRBJ2-2; D not resolved. For the CDR3, the DNA is TGTGCCAGCAGCCAATCTAATCCCGGGGAGCTGTTTTTT. Its protein is CASSQSNPGELFF.